Listed below are T cell receptor beta chains from one sample, sequenced in a study of T cell responses to AZD1222 COVID-19 vaccine. The method was immunoSEQ multiplex PCR; TCRdb's version includes in-frame clones alone and lacks a portion of them. The table includes approximately 100,000 clones, 90% detected once. Sequenced here: peripheral blood, sampled on day 0 of AZD1222 vaccination. These receptors all come from an adult in good health. CDR3s include the opening cysteine and the closing phenylalanine or tryptophan. D genes are given only for firm matches. The size of a clone is reported for some rows only, either as once, few or many, or as a class for expanded clones.

size: NA; J: TRBJ2-1; D: NA; V: TRBV12-3/TRBV12-4; CDR3: CASRGFYNEQFF; DNA: TGTGCCAGCAGGGGGTTCTACAATGAGCAGTTCTTC
size: NA; J: TRBJ1-5; D: TRBD1; V: TRBV2; CDR3: CASRPTDRVGDQPQHF; DNA: TGTGCCAGCAGGCCAACGGACAGGGTGGGTGATCAGCCCCAGCATTTT
size: NA; J: TRBJ1-3; D: NA; V: TRBV9; CDR3: CASSVGHTSSGNTIYF; DNA: TGTGCCAGTAGCGTAGGACACACGAGCTCTGGAAACACCATATATTTT
size: NA; J: TRBJ2-2; D: NA; V: TRBV19; CDR3: CASSIEGPTADTGELFF; DNA: TGTGCCAGTAGTATAGAGGGACCTACAGCGGACACCGGGGAGCTGTTTTTT
size: NA; J: TRBJ2-1; D: NA; V: TRBV4-1; CDR3: CASSLFPNEQFF; DNA: TGCGCCAGCAGCCTCTTCCCCAATGAGCAGTTCTTC
size: few; J: TRBJ1-2; D: NA; V: TRBV29-1; CDR3: CSVASRVYGYTF; DNA: TGCAGCGTTGCCTCACGGGTATATGGCTACACCTTC
size: NA; J: TRBJ1-1; D: NA; V: TRBV11-2; CDR3: CASSTGAKAFF; DNA: TGTGCCAGCAGTACGGGCGCTAAAGCTTTCTTT
size: NA; J: TRBJ2-5; D: TRBD2; V: TRBV6-5; CDR3: CASSRTSGQKTQYF; DNA: TGTGCCAGCAGTAGGACTAGCGGGCAGAAGACCCAGTACTTC
size: NA; J: TRBJ1-5; D: NA; V: TRBV5-5; CDR3: CASRRDINQPQHF; DNA: TGTGCCAGCAGGCGGGACATAAATCAGCCCCAGCATTTT
size: NA; J: TRBJ1-5; D: NA; V: TRBV3-1/TRBV3-2; CDR3: CASSYQEDQPQHF; DNA: TGTGCCAGCAGCTACCAAGAAGATCAGCCCCAGCATTTT
size: NA; J: TRBJ2-5; D: NA; V: TRBV2; CDR3: CASMRRQEETQYF; DNA: TGTGCCAGCATGAGAAGACAGGAGGAGACCCAGTACTTC
size: NA; J: TRBJ2-7; D: NA; V: TRBV6-5; CDR3: CASNDLYEQYF; DNA: TGTGCCAGCAACGACCTCTACGAGCAGTACTTC
size: NA; J: TRBJ1-4; D: NA; V: TRBV3-1/TRBV3-2; CDR3: CASSQDLQLLFF; DNA: TGTGCCAGCAGCCAAGATCTTCAGTTGCTGTTTTTT
size: NA; J: TRBJ1-2; D: NA; V: TRBV28; CDR3: CASSFKSWGGAGRYGYTF; DNA: TGTGCCAGCAGTTTTAAGTCGTGGGGGGGCGCGGGTAGATATGGCTACACCTTC
size: few; J: TRBJ1-4; D: NA; V: TRBV15; CDR3: CATSWRQGGEKLFF; DNA: TGTGCCACCAGTTGGAGGCAAGGAGGTGAAAAACTGTTTTTT
size: NA; J: TRBJ1-1; D: NA; V: TRBV4-1; CDR3: CASSHSQAIPPEAFF; DNA: TGCGCCAGCAGCCACTCTCAGGCGATCCCCCCCGAAGCTTTCTTT
size: NA; J: TRBJ1-3; D: TRBD1; V: TRBV5-4; CDR3: CASSFNRGQSGNTIYF; DNA: TGTGCCAGCAGCTTTAACAGGGGGCAGTCTGGAAACACCATATATTTT
size: NA; J: TRBJ1-6; D: NA; V: TRBV27; CDR3: CASSLSPRQTGPNSPLHF; DNA: TGTGCCAGCAGTTTATCACCTCGGCAGACAGGACCCAATTCACCCCTCCACTTT
size: NA; J: TRBJ1-2; D: NA; V: TRBV30; CDR3: CAWSVERYGYTF; DNA: TGTGCCTGGAGTGTAGAGCGGTATGGCTACACCTTC
size: NA; J: TRBJ2-3; D: NA; V: TRBV5-1; CDR3: CASRGGERVTQYF; DNA: TGCGCCAGCAGGGGGGGAGAAAGAGTTACGCAGTATTTT
size: NA; J: TRBJ2-5; D: TRBD2; V: TRBV10-3; CDR3: CAISEQRGAQETQYF; DNA: TGTGCCATCAGTGAACAGCGGGGGGCCCAAGAGACCCAGTACTTC
size: NA; J: TRBJ1-1; D: TRBD1; V: TRBV27; CDR3: CASRPEGTGVNTEAFF; DNA: TGTGCCAGCAGACCGGAGGGGACAGGGGTGAACACTGAAGCTTTCTTT
size: NA; J: TRBJ1-3; D: TRBD1; V: TRBV29-1; CDR3: CSVEWTGGSGNTIYF; DNA: TGCAGCGTTGAATGGACAGGGGGTTCTGGAAACACCATATATTTT
size: NA; J: TRBJ1-5; D: NA; V: TRBV30; CDR3: CAWRAGIGQPQHF; DNA: TGTGCCTGGAGAGCTGGGATAGGGCAGCCCCAGCATTTT
size: NA; J: TRBJ1-1; D: TRBD1; V: TRBV28; CDR3: CASSSPGQGNTEAFF; DNA: TGTGCCAGCAGTTCCCCCGGACAGGGGAACACTGAAGCTTTCTTT
size: NA; J: TRBJ1-5; D: NA; V: TRBV6-4; CDR3: CASSEQSNQPQHF; DNA: TGTGCCAGCAGTGAACAGAGCAATCAGCCCCAGCATTTT
size: NA; J: TRBJ1-1; D: NA; V: TRBV10-3; CDR3: CAISESLGNTEAFF; DNA: TGTGCCATCAGTGAGTCGTTGGGGAACACTGAAGCTTTCTTT
size: NA; J: TRBJ1-4; D: NA; V: TRBV4-1; CDR3: CASSQVLGEKLFF; DNA: TGCGCCAGCAGCCAAGTCCTGGGGGAGAAACTGTTTTTT
size: NA; J: TRBJ1-5; D: NA; V: TRBV6-5; CDR3: CASLVWLGSNQPQHF; DNA: TGTGCCAGCCTAGTTTGGCTGGGTAGCAATCAGCCCCAGCATTTT
size: NA; J: TRBJ1-1; D: NA; V: TRBV13; CDR3: CASSYREGMNTEAFF; DNA: TGTGCCAGCAGCTACAGGGAGGGTATGAACACTGAAGCTTTCTTT
size: few; J: TRBJ1-1; D: NA; V: TRBV30; CDR3: CAWGKALEGQTPRITEAFF; DNA: TGTGCCTGGGGGAAGGCCCTGGAGGGGCAGACCCCTAGGATCACTGAAGCTTTCTTT
size: NA; J: TRBJ2-3; D: TRBD2; V: TRBV5-4; CDR3: CASSSWGTSGAVSRYF; DNA: TGTGCCAGCAGCTCCTGGGGAACTAGCGGGGCGGTGAGCAGGTATTTT
size: few; J: TRBJ1-1; D: TRBD1; V: TRBV5-5; CDR3: CASSLGTGALGVTEAFF; DNA: TGTGCCAGCAGCTTGGGGACAGGAGCCTTAGGTGTCACTGAAGCTTTCTTT
size: few; J: TRBJ2-6; D: TRBD1; V: TRBV4-2; CDR3: CASSQNRGSGANVLTF; DNA: TGTGCCAGCAGCCAGAACAGGGGTTCCGGGGCCAACGTCCTGACTTTC
size: NA; J: TRBJ1-1; D: NA; V: TRBV7-6; CDR3: CASSSNGEAFF; DNA: TGTGCCAGCAGCTCAAACGGTGAAGCTTTCTTT
size: NA; J: TRBJ2-1; D: NA; V: TRBV27; CDR3: CASWGGPYEQFF; DNA: TGTGCCAGCTGGGGGGGGCCATATGAGCAGTTCTTC
size: NA; J: TRBJ1-5; D: NA; V: TRBV28; CDR3: CASSLFSDSVSNQPQHF; DNA: TGTGCCAGCAGTTTATTTAGCGACAGTGTTAGCAATCAGCCCCAGCATTTT